The table lists the clone carrying this T cell receptor (beta chain) with many counts. No antigen is known for it. TCRdb processed the 5' RACE reads anew with MiXCR; each CDR3 protein has one entry. The data show some 14,000 distinct CDR3 sequences, more than 3.5% seen once. The germline V and J ends were trimmed by 8 bases and 0 bases, with 8 bases remaining between them. The CDR3 loop spans 13 amino acids. Germline V gives CDR1 LGHDT, CDR2 YNNKEL (reference sequence). The time point denotes: sample taken at primary tumor resection. Samples were donated by 72 untreated early-stage non-small cell lung cancer patients. Whole RNA, isolated from tumor, nontumor lung or frozen PBMC, was sequenced without prior sorting. These data belong to a study of spatial heterogeneity in lung cancer. The study, taken as a whole, reports: Tumor mutation count correlated with how many alpha and beta TCRs expanded intratumorally.

The sample consisted of lung tumor tissue, taken at surgery. This chain links TRBV3-1 with TRBJ1-3; D unresolved. This TCR derives from a male donor with early-stage non-small cell lung cancer. CDR3 DNA: TGTGCCAGCCGTTCTTACTCTGGAAACACCATATATTTT. As protein: CASRSYSGNTIYF. Supplemented by reference TRBV3-1 and TRBJ1-3, the full variable domain reads DTAVSQTPKYLVTQMGNDKSIKCEQNLGHDTMYWYKQDSKKFLKIMFSYNNKELIINETVPNRFSPKSPDKAHLNLHINSLELGDSAVYFCASRSYSGNTIYFGEGSWLTVV.